The text below deals with one TCR beta chain. This record belongs to a study of blood T cell repertoires in COVID-19. Original handling: Estimated nucleated cell counts came from reference gene primer amplification. TCRdb keeps only in-frame clones here, not all; method: immunoSEQ multiplex PCR. That table is the source of V, J and clone size, and D and trimming were worked out from the DNA. The repertoire holds roughly 180,000 clones, roughly four fifths seen once, with about 11% in the top ten. Trimming removed 8 bases from V and 5 bases from J, with 15 bases in between. This CDR3 is 13 amino acids long. CDR1 is SNHLY and CDR2 is FYNNEI in the germline V gene.

Sample: PBMCs or T cells enriched from blood (not recorded which). This TCR was sampled from a man aged 40-50 years who had recovered from COVID-19. The chain is built from TRBV2 and TRBJ1-1; D is undetermined. CDR3 bases: TGTGCCAGCGGTCTATCACGGGAGACTGAAGCTTTCTTT. It translates to CASGLSRETEAFF.